The T cell receptor (beta chain) described here comes from a study of blood T cell repertoires in COVID-19. In the study overall: The origin of the acute and convalescent COVID-19 samples was the United States, Italy and Spain. The cDNA or gDNA used as material had been derived from T cells, B-cell-depleted T cells, or PBMCs.

How the authors handled the data: Amplification of reference gene primers was used by the study to estimate nucleated cell counts. TCRdb keeps only in-frame clones here, not all; method: immunoSEQ multiplex PCR. The D gene and trimming were derived from the DNA, and the V and J assignments and clone size from that table. Altogether 90,000 or so clones are present, roughly 87% being singletons, with the ten largest covering approximately 5.2%. Per the germline V gene, CDR1 is SGHDT and CDR2 is YYEEEE. This CDR3 is 14 amino acids long. The ends lost 0 bases at V and 6 bases at J; junction bases unmatched: 3.

V gene TRBV5-6 combines with J gene TRBJ1-5, with 7 bases matching TRBD1. This TCR was sampled from an elderly woman with active COVID-19. Sequencing was done on a sample of peripheral blood. Here the CDR3 DNA reads TGTGCCAGCAGCTTGGGACAGGGCAGTCAGCCCCAGCATTTT. Its translation is CASSLGQGSQPQHF.